This TCR beta chain emerged from a study of patients and donors after allogeneic stem cell transplantation. TCRdb reanalysed the RT-PCR reads using MiXCR and keeps one entry per CDR3 protein. The sample includes more than 850,000 distinct CDR3 sequences, around 17% seen only once; the top ten take under 6.5%. Germline V CDR1 and CDR2: SGHTA, FQGNSA. The CDR3 has 17 residues. J was trimmed by 3 bases and V by 5 bases; bases with no gene match: 9. The V gene is TRBV7-2, the J gene TRBJ2-6; TRBD2 matches at 8 bases. The sequencing input was blood, either unsorted or a sorted T cell fraction (not recorded which). The TCR comes from a human donor who was either an allogeneic HSCT recipient or a stem cell or donor lymphocyte infusion donor (not recorded which). It is not recorded whose cells these are; they may come from a transplant donor. This chain's CDR3 is CASSPMGGGHGANVLTF. CDR3 bases: TGTGCCAGCAGCCCAATGGGCGGGGGGCATGGGGCCAACGTCCTGACTTTC. The entire variable domain, with the rest obtained from reference TRBV7-2 and TRBJ2-6, is as follows: GAGVSQSPSNKVTEKGKDVELRCDPISGHTALYWYRQSLGQGLEFLIYFQGNSAPDKSGLPSDRFSAERTGGSVSTLTIQRTQQEDSAVYLCASSPMGGGHGANVLTFGAGSRLTVL.